This T cell receptor beta chain was sequenced during a study of T cells in Graves' hyperthyroidism and ophthalmopathy. RNA transcripts served as the template for amplifying TCR beta CDR3 regions. The TCR CDR3 was amplified in a first-round RT-PCR using the HTBI primer set. Each CDR3 protein is one row after TCRdb ran MiXCR on the multiplex PCR reads. Of about 52,000 distinct CDR3 sequences in the sample, less than 50% were seen once. The V gene's germline CDR1 is LNHDA and CDR2 SQIVND (reference sequence). CDR3 size: 10 residues. V lost 10 bases, J lost 9 bases, and 13 bases lay in between. Sequences were obtained from blood. The TCR sequence derives from a woman in her forties or fifties with Graves' ophthalmopathy. The rearrangement uses TRBV19 and TRBJ2-7; perhaps TRBD1 as D (5 bases). The CDR3 loop is CATGHSGQYF. The DNA for the CDR3 is TGTGCCACTGGACATTCAGGGCAGTACTTC.